The source of this T cell receptor beta chain is a study of CD8 T cells in ankylosing spondylitis. With 4 bases removed from V and 4 bases from J, the gap between germline ends came to 25 bases. This CDR3 has 18 residues. Preparation of TCR beta libraries was done by quantitative 5'-RACE with molecular barcodes. MiXCR was run by TCRdb on the 5' RACE reads, yielding one entry per CDR3 protein. This sample carries approximately 520,000 distinct CDR3 sequences, 5.3% of them seen once, and the ten largest clones take under 4.5%. Findings of the study overall: Fewer than 10 highly homologous variants formed a TCR beta motif that appeared characteristic of ankylosing spondylitis blood.

This clonotype has a count of ten or more. Its antigen remains unknown. The V gene is TRBV12-3 or TRBV12-4, the J gene TRBJ2-5; D may be TRBD1 (6 bases). The specimen sequenced was blood, either unsorted or a sorted T cell fraction (not recorded which). This sequence originates from a male donor with ankylosing spondylitis. DNA for the CDR3: TGTGCCAGCAGTTCCACGAAAGGGGGAGACGTTGAAAGAGAGACCCAGTACTTC. This gives the protein CASSSTKGGDVERETQYF.